The 5 T cell receptor beta chains given below trace back to one sample, sequenced in a study of cytomegalovirus exposure and HLA in healthy donors. The primer mix had 60 Vbeta and 13 Jbeta primers. TCRdb keeps only in-frame clones here, not all; method: immunoSEQ multiplex PCR. The sample shows 85,000 to 90,000 clones, approximately 70% of them seen only once. The sample was PBMCs. Receptors were obtained from a man younger than 45 in good health and CMV-seronegative.

V and J are TRBV30 and TRBJ2-7; 8 bases are a match to TRBD1. Germline assignment: CDR1 GTSNPN and CDR2 SVGIG (reference sequence). The J segment lost 2 bases and the V segment lost 0 bases, leaving 3 bases of the junction unmatched. The CDR3 is 14 amino acids. The CDR3 loop reads CAWSVYRGAYEQYF. CDR3 in DNA: TGTGCCTGGAGTGTATACAGGGGGGCCTACGAGCAGTACTTC.

This clone showed up just a few times. V gene TRBV5-4 combines with J gene TRBJ2-3, with D uncertain. CDR1 is SGHNT and CDR2 is YYREEE in the germline V gene (reference sequence). The CDR3 is made up of 12 amino acids. With 4 bases removed from V and 8 bases from J, the gap between germline ends came to 11 bases. The CDR3 sequence: CASSVAVGTQYF. The CDR3 DNA sequence: TGTGCCAGCAGCGTTGCGGTTGGTACGCAGTATTTT.

The chain couples TRBV5-8 to TRBJ1-6; the match to TRBD1 covers 7 bases. The CDR3 loop spans 14 amino acids. Germline CDR1 and CDR2: SGHTS and YDEGEE. J lost 9 bases, V lost 5 bases, and 8 bases had no gene match. CDR3 residues: CASSSTGKTSPLHF. The CDR3 DNA is TGTGCCAGCAGTTCGACAGGGAAGACTTCACCCCTCCACTTT. Drawing the rest from reference TRBV5-8 and TRBJ1-6, the complete variable domain is EAGVTQSPTHLIKTRGQQATLRCSPISGHTSVYWYQQALGLGLQFLLWYDEGEERNRGNFPPRFSGRQFPNYSSELNVNALELEDSALYLCASSSTGKTSPLHFGNGTRLTVT.

The CDR3, as DNA: TGTGCCAGCAGTCCGGGACAGAGCACAGATACGCAGTATTTT. Residues: CASSPGQSTDTQYF. The chain links TRBV7-3 to TRBJ2-3; 7 bases are shared with TRBD1. V was pared by 6 bases and J by 0 bases, with 3 bases of the junction left unmatched. Per germline, CDR1 SGHTA and CDR2 FQGTGA. The CDR3 is made up of 14 amino acids.

The V and J genes are TRBV5-1 and TRBJ1-2, with D maybe TRBD1 (5 bases). V lost 5 bases, J lost 4 bases, and 15 bases lay in between. This CDR3 has 14 residues. CDR1 SGHRS and CDR2 YFSETQ come from the germline V gene. The CDR3 here is CASRSAQGAYGYTF. Written as DNA, the CDR3 is TGCGCCAGCAGGAGTGCGCAGGGCGCCTATGGCTACACCTTC.